Below, 19 T cell receptor beta chains from the same sample are listed, as sequenced in a study of CD8 T cells in ankylosing spondylitis. TCRdb ran MiXCR on the 5' RACE reads and lists one entry per CDR3 protein. The data show 200,000 to 250,000 distinct CDR3 sequences, about 10% seen once. Sequencing input: blood, either unsorted or a sorted T cell fraction (not recorded which). These receptors were obtained from a male donor with ankylosing spondylitis or in good health (not recorded which).

This clonotype was recorded many times. The chain recombines TRBV29-1 with TRBJ2-3, with TRBD2 matching 10 bases. The CDR3 totals 14 residues. V lost 6 bases, J lost 1 base, and 4 bases stayed unmatched. Germline CDR1 is SQVTM and CDR2 is ANQGSEA. CDR3 loop: CSVAGTSGTDTQYF. CDR3 sequence (DNA): TGCAGCGTAGCCGGGACTAGCGGCACAGATACGCAGTATTTT.

Note on this clonotype: A much larger clonotype is one base distant, so this may be a read error. CDR3: CASSYPRTVSYGQYF. The CDR3 DNA is TGTGCCAGCAGCTACCCTCGGACAGTCTCCTACGGGCAGTACTTC. V usage is TRBV12-3 or TRBV12-4 and J usage is TRBJ2-7, with a possible D match to TRBD1 (6 bases). The CDR3 length is 15 residues.

This chain uses TRBV14 with TRBJ2-3; 8 bases are shared with TRBD1. The germline V gene has CDR1 SGHDN and CDR2 FVKESK. Trimming removed 0 bases from V and 2 bases from J; junction bases left unmatched: 10. The CDR3 contains 18 residues. Here the CDR3 DNA reads TGTGCCAGCAGCCAAGATTGGAGGACAGGGACAATCACAGATACGCAGTATTTT. Its protein is CASSQDWRTGTITDTQYF.

This clonotype was detected many times. The chain recombines TRBV29-1 with TRBJ2-1; D not certain. CDR1 is SQVTM and CDR2 is ANQGSEA in the germline V gene. The germline V and J ends were trimmed by 7 bases and 7 bases, with 17 bases remaining between them. This CDR3 has 13 amino acids. The CDR3 nucleotides read TGCAGCGCATCAACTACTGGTGGTAATGAGCAGTTCTTC. Translation: CSASTTGGNEQFF.

This sequence joins TRBV28 and TRBJ1-2, with D perhaps matching TRBD1 (6 bases). The CDR3 runs 21 residues. The germline CDR1 and CDR2 sequences are MDHEN and SYDVKM. Trimming left V 2 bases short and J 5 bases short, with 33 bases between. The CDR3 region is CASSLGRGFTDRSSGAYGYTF. The CDR3 DNA reads as TGTGCCAGCAGTTTAGGGCGAGGGTTTACGGACCGATCTTCAGGGGCATATGGCTACACCTTC.

This rearrangement joins TRBV27 to TRBJ2-2, with D unresolved. CDR1 is MNHEY, CDR2 SMNVEV, per germline (reference sequence). Trimming pared 4 bases from V and 7 bases from J, leaving 16 bases between. This CDR3 comprises 15 residues. CDR3 in amino acids: CASSYNGPVIGELFF. Here the CDR3 DNA reads TGTGCCAGCAGTTATAATGGCCCCGTTATCGGGGAGCTGTTTTTT.

In DNA form, the CDR3 reads TGTGCCAGCCGTGAACAGTCAAATAGCAATCAGCCCCAGCATTTT. Amino acid sequence: CASREQSNSNQPQHF. The genes are TRBV19 and TRBJ1-5; D gene unclear. Germline V lookup: CDR1 LNHDA, CDR2 SQIVND (reference sequence). Trimming removed 9 bases at V and 0 bases at J, with 15 bases between. This CDR3 contains 15 residues.

As regards this clonotype: The junction shows a germline mismatch at one end, possibly a read error. The genes are TRBV12-3 or TRBV12-4 and TRBJ1-5, with TRBD1 matching over 9 bases. The CDR3 is 14 residues long. In nucleotides, the CDR3 is TGTGCCAGCAGTGGGACAGGGAGCAAGCAGCCCCAGCATTTT. Its translation is CASSGTGSKQPQHF.

As concerns this clonotype: At one end, the junction sequence differs from germline, possibly due to a read error. The V call is TRBV24-1, the J call TRBJ2-7; TRBD2 matches 8 bases. The CDR3 runs to 15 residues. In germline, CDR1 is KGHDR, CDR2 SFDVKD. The CDR3 is CSSRVQAGGSYEQYF. The CDR3 DNA reads as TGCAGCTCTAGGGTCCAGGCGGGGGGCTCCTACGAGCAGTACTTC.

This clonotype has a count of ten or more. This chain joins TRBV29-1 and TRBJ1-1; the D is unclear. The V gene lost 5 bases and the J gene lost 2 bases, with 6 bases spanning the gap. Germline lookup yields CDR1 SQVTM and CDR2 ANQGSEA. The CDR3 extends over 11 amino acids. In DNA, the CDR3 is TGCAGCGTTTTTTATAACACTGAAGCTTTCTTT. It specifies CSVFYNTEAFF.

This clonotype was counted ten times or more. This chain connects TRBV20-1 to TRBJ2-7; TRBD2 matches 12 bases. Germline CDR1 is DFQATT and CDR2 is SNEGSKA (reference sequence). V lost 6 bases, J lost 3 bases, and 6 bases stayed unmatched. CDR3 length: 14 residues. This CDR3 is CSARLAGVLYEQYF. The CDR3 DNA sequence: TGCAGTGCCAGACTAGCGGGAGTGCTCTACGAGCAGTACTTC.

The chain recombines TRBV5-2 with TRBJ1-2. TRBV5-2 is given as a pseudogene. This CDR3 is 12 amino acids long. The CDR3 loop reads CAMGSGLRGYTF. The CDR3 coding sequence is TGTGCCATGGGCTCGGGCCTTCGAGGCTACACCTTC.

As regards this clonotype: A much larger clone lies a single base off, so this may be a read error. Here the CDR3 reads CSARDASGSQETQYF. CDR3 nucleotides: TGCAGTGCTAGAGATGCTAGCGGGTCTCAAGAGACCCAGTACTTC. This chain links TRBV20-1 with TRBJ2-5; 8 bases map to TRBD2. J lost 2 bases, V lost 0 bases, and 5 bases had no gene match. Germline values: CDR1 DFQATT, CDR2 SNEGSKA (reference sequence). This CDR3 is 15 amino acids long.

This clonotype was observed at least ten times. The rearrangement joins TRBV5-1 to TRBJ2-3, with 7 nucleotides matching TRBD2. Germline V CDR1 and CDR2: SGHRS, YFSETQ. V lost 0 bases and J lost 6; bases outside the gene matches: 10. This CDR3 is built from 16 residues. The CDR3 protein is CASSLATGVAGDTQYF. CDR3 coding DNA: TGCGCCAGCAGCTTGGCCACGGGAGTAGCGGGTGATACGCAGTATTTT.

The chain has TRBV7-6 and TRBJ2-2; tentative D call: TRBD1 (5 bases). Deletions cut 5 bases from V and 5 bases from J, with 18 bases between. Germline CDR1 SGHVS, CDR2 FNYEAQ. The CDR3 sequence is 16 residues long. The CDR3 DNA sequence: TGTGCCAGCAGCAAGCCGGGCAGGGTGGGGACCGGGGAGCTGTTTTTT. It translates to CASSKPGRVGTGELFF.

This clonotype was seen many times. The J gene is TRBJ2-1, the V gene TRBV5-1; 10 nucleotides match TRBD1. The CDR3 extends over 15 amino acids. With 3 bases clipped from V and 8 bases from J, the junction kept 8 bases outside the gene matches. Germline CDR1 and CDR2: SGHRS and YFSETQ. The CDR3 DNA follows: TGCGCCAGCAGCTGGAGGGACAGGGGCTTCGATGAGCAGTTCTTC. It codes for CASSWRDRGFDEQFF.

Many counts were recorded for this clonotype. This chain connects TRBV3-1 to TRBJ2-3, with D uncertain. The V gene's germline CDR1 is LGHDT and CDR2 YNNKEL (reference sequence). V was trimmed by 1 base and J by 6 bases, leaving 14 bases between them. This CDR3 has 15 residues. The DNA for the CDR3 is TGTGCCAGCAGCCAAGTGGACCCCGCCACGGATACGCAGTATTTT. Translation gives CASSQVDPATDTQYF.

This clonotype was detected many times. V is TRBV20-1 and J is TRBJ2-7, with D possibly being TRBD1 or TRBD2 (6 bases each). CDR1 is DFQATT and CDR2 is SNEGSKA in the germline V gene (reference sequence). CDR3 size: 16 residues. V shed 3 bases and J shed 3 bases, with 21 bases lying between them. CDR3 amino acids: CSASPEGGTLLYEQYF. CDR3 coding DNA: TGCAGTGCTAGCCCTGAAGGGGGGACCCTCCTCTACGAGCAGTACTTC.

This clonotype occurred many times. This sequence joins TRBV12-3 or TRBV12-4 and TRBJ2-3; D is undetermined. The CDR3 loop spans 12 amino acids. The V gene lost 6 bases and the J gene lost 4 bases, with 8 bases spanning the gap. This CDR3 is CASSPGSDTQYF. The CDR3 region has the DNA TGTGCCAGCAGCCCCGGGTCAGATACGCAGTATTTT.